This record concerns one T cell receptor (beta chain) sequence. Its antigen specificity is not known. Per-base qualities were not stored, and no clone one base away is much larger. The entry originates in a study of blood T cell repertoires in COVID-19 (TCRdb year 2020). Describing the broader study: Collaborator samples came from the United States, Italy and Spain and covered acute and convalescent phases of COVID-19. The material from the prospective study consisted of cDNA or gDNA derived from T cells, B-cell-depleted T cells, or PBMCs. The dataset comprised deeply sampled blood TCRbeta repertoires from subjects exposed to, actively infected with, or recovered from COVID-19. The repertoires were released in a freely available public database intended as a resource for research on the immune response to SARS-CoV-2. The samples were drawn from the first 160 participants of the ongoing ImmuneRACE study and from over a thousand subjects provided by 6 global collaborators. A de-identified subject ID, COVID-19 status, age in years and sex were almost always included in the sample metadata. Where available, HLA class I and class II types were taken from metadata supplied by the sample provider and were not determined by assay-based typing. Broad study findings and their caveats: The quantity of clinical and demographic metadata differed by source and by participant and was supplied without curation.

TCRbeta CDR3 regions were amplified from genomic DNA by means of the immunoSEQ Assay, a bias-controlled multiplex PCR. In the paper's pipeline: The number of nucleated cells in each sample was estimated by amplification of reference gene primers within the assay. To quantify the absolute abundance of each unique TCRbeta CDR3 rearrangement, sequence reads were collapsed and filtered. For each sample, productive Simpson clonality was calculated as the square root of Simpson's diversity index across productive rearrangements. TCRdb took this table from immuneACCESS and kept in-frame rearrangements with V and J called. Such tables lack part of the clones; where checked against another copy, unresolved V genes explain under half of the gap, and the rest is unexplained. V and J calls and clone size come straight from that table; D and trimming were deduced from the DNA. The sample contains under 300,000 clones, approximately 87% of them found a single time. Together, the top ten hold approximately 12% of the sample.

The germline V gene (reference sequence) gives CDR1 as LGHDT and CDR2 as YNNKEL. The CDR3 has 19 amino acids, counting the end cysteine and phenylalanine. The only DNA kept is the CDR3, 57 bases in frame from the first base. Clipping removes 1 base from V and 1 base from J, with 8 as the unmatched junction base count. At one collaborating source in Seattle, patients were enrolled during active infection and were followed longitudinally through the course of disease. Each collaborating institution followed its own protocols to collect whole blood in K2EDTA tubes. For TCRbeta analysis, collaborators shipped samples as frozen whole blood, isolated PBMCs, or DNA extracted from either of those sample types.

This sequence uses TRBV3-1 (or the pseudogene TRBV3-2) and TRBJ2-2; 11 nucleotides in the junction match TRBD2. Material: peripheral blood. The source is a woman aged 30 to 39 with COVID-19, enrolled during active disease. The CDR3 corresponds to CASSQGTGTSGLNTGELFF. The nucleotide sequence reads as follows: TGTGCCAGCAGCCAAGGAACCGGGACTAGCGGACTGAACACCGGGGAGCTGTTTTTT.